The present T cell receptor beta chain was sequenced within a study of T-cell reconstitution after alpha-beta-depleted transplantation in children (dated by TCRdb to between 2015 and 2016). For context, the study as a whole: The study quantitatively tracked T-cell immune reconstitution after TCRalphabeta/CD19-depleted allogeneic hematopoietic cell transplantation in children using TCR repertoire profiling. Findings and caveats that apply to the study as a whole: Over subsequent months, a decline in hyperexpanded clone frequencies was noted, and after one year, T-cell counts and TCRbeta diversity were mostly ascribed to newly produced T cells. The apparently early recovery of alphabetaT-cell counts about two months after transplant reportedly depended on only several hundred rapidly expanded clones that came from non-depleted graft cells. In some patients, the high TCRbeta diversity seen at day 60 was put down to recipient T cells and intrathymic progenitors that had survived conditioning.

The germline V gene (reference sequence) gives CDR1 as SEHNR and CDR2 as FQNEAQ. V ends up 5 bases short and J 3 bases short, with an unmatched junction base count of 4. Including the terminal cysteine and phenylalanine, the CDR3 comprises 14 residues. CDR3 DNA is the only sequence kept; it has 42 bases, read in frame from the first base. This clonotype came up a few times. What antigen it recognizes has not been identified. No much larger clone exists at a distance of one base, and base qualities are not known. The library was produced with PCR. TCRdb lists the instrument as Illumina HiSeq 2500. To normalize quantification of the TCRbeta repertoire, the TCR libraries were built with molecular barcoding that relied on unique molecular identifiers. Using fastp trimming at Q25 and MiXCR clonotype assembly, TCRdb reanalyzed the public sequencing data and kept in-frame beta chains. Identical CDR3 protein sequences are pooled into one entry, listed with their most common genes and DNA. In all, the sample holds fewer than 550,000 distinct CDR3 sequences, and over 9.5% of those were seen once. Approximately 2% of the sample belongs to the ten largest clones.

What the treatment or condition label conveys for this sample: allogeneic hematopoietic cell transplantation with graft depleted of TCRalphabeta T cells and CD19 B cells. Transplant recipients were children who received TCRalphabeta/CD19-depleted allogeneic hematopoietic cell grafts. The sample in question was PBMCs, obtained before TCRalphabeta/CD19-depleted stem cell transplant. The V and J genes are TRBV7-9 and TRBJ2-7; TRBD2 agrees with 10 junctional bases. The receptor comes from a child aged 2-9 years with inherited bone marrow failure, due to receive a stem cell transplant. CDR3 reads: CASSPGTSDYEQYF. The DNA is as follows: TGTGCCAGCAGCCCCGGGACTAGCGACTACGAGCAGTACTTC. When the CDR3 is completed using the reference TRBV7-9 and TRBJ2-7 genes on either side, the full variable domain is DTGVSQNPRHKITKRGQNVTFRCDPISEHNRLYWYRQTLGQGPEFLTYFQNEAQLEKSRLLSDRFSAERPKGSFSTLEIQRTEQGDSAMYLCASSPGTSDYEQYFGPGTRLTVT.